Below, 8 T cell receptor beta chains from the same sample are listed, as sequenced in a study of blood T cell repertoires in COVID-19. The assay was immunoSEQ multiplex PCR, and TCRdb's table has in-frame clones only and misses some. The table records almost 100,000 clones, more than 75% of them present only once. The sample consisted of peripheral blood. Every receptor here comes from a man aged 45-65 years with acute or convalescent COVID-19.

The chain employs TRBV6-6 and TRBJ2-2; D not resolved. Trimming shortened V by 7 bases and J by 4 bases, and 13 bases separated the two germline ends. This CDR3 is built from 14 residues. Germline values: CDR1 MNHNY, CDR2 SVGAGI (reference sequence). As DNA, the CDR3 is TGTGCCAGCACCCTTGCCCGAGGCACCGGGGAGCTGTTTTTT. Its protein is CASTLARGTGELFF.

The CDR3 coding sequence is TGCAGCGTCCCCCGTGGGAGCGGGCCCTACAATGAGCAGTTCTTC. This gives the protein CSVPRGSGPYNEQFF. This chain joins TRBV29-1 and TRBJ2-1; D is possibly TRBD2 (6 bases). The germline V and J ends were trimmed by 6 bases and 2 bases, with 17 bases remaining between them. The length of the CDR3 is 15 residues. The germline V gene encodes CDR1 SQVTM and CDR2 ANQGSEA.

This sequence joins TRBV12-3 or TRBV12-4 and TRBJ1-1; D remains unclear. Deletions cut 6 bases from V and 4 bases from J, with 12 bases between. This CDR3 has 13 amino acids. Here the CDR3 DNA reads TGTGCCAGCAGGTCTCAGATATCCACTGAAGCTTTCTTT. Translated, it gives CASRSQISTEAFF.

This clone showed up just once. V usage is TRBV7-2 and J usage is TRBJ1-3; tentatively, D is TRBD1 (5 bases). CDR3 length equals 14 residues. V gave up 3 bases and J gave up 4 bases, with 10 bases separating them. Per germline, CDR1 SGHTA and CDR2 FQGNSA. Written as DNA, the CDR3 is TGTGCCAGCAGCTTCTGGGGCGGAGGAAACACCATATATTTT. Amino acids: CASSFWGGGNTIYF.

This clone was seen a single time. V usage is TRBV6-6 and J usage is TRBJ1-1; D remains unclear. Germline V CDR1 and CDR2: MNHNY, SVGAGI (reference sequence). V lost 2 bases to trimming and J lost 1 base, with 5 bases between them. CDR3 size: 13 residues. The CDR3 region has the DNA TGTGCCAGCAGTTACAACAGGAACACTGAAGCTTTCTTT. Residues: CASSYNRNTEAFF.

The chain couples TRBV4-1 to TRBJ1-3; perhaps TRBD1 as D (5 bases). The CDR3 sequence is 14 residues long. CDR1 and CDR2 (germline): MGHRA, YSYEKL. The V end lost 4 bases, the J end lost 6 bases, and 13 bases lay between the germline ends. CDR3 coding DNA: TGCGCCAGCAGCCCCCGGACCGGACAAAACACCATATATTTT. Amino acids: CASSPRTGQNTIYF.

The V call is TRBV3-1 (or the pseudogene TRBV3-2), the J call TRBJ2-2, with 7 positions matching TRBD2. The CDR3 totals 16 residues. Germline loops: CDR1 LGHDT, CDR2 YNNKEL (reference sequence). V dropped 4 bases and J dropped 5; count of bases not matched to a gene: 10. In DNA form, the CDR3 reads TGTGCCAGCAGCCTTCGCACTAGCGCCAGTACCGGGGAGCTGTTTTTT. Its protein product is CASSLRTSASTGELFF.

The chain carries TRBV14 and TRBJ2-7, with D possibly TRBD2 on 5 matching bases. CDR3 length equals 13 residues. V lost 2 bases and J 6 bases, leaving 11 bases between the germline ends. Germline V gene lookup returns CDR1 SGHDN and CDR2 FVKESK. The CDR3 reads CASSQWELGEQYF. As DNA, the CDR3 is TGTGCCAGCAGCCAATGGGAGTTGGGCGAGCAGTACTTC. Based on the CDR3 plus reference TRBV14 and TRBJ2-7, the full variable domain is EAGVTQFPSHSVIEKGQTVTLRCDPISGHDNLYWYRRVMGKEIKFLLHFVKESKQDESGMPNNRFLAERTGGTYSTLKVQPAELEDSGVYFCASSQWELGEQYFGPGTRLTVT.